The present T cell receptor beta chain was sequenced within a study of T cells in Graves' hyperthyroidism and ophthalmopathy. Whole-study findings and limits: Model predictions of ophthalmopathy came a median 6.5 months before onset. Expanded thyroid clonotypes (above 0.001) were mostly also found in blood.

Template material for amplifying TCR beta CDR3 regions consisted of RNA transcripts. A first-round RT-PCR of the TCR CDR3 used the HTBI primer set. TCRdb recomputed calls from the multiplex PCR reads with MiXCR, one row per CDR3 protein. The data hold about 640,000 distinct CDR3 sequences, with around 21% observed a single time. Regarding this clonotype: Its target is unknown.

Diagnosing involved the use of clinical symptoms, serum thyroxine and TRAb, thyroid ultrasound and orbital computed tomography. More than 8.5 ml of fresh peripheral blood supplied the PBMCs. Sequencing input: blood. This clonotype was obtained from a man aged 30 to 45 with Graves' ophthalmopathy.

This CDR3 is CASSQDTAEAFF. The CDR3 DNA sequence: TGCGCCAGCAGCCAAGATACGGCTGAAGCTTTCTTT. This chain connects TRBV4-1 to TRBJ1-1, with D hard to call. V was shortened by 0 bases and J by 6 bases, with 5 bases between the two germline ends. CDR1 and CDR2 (germline): MGHRA, YSYEKL. The CDR3 totals 12 residues.